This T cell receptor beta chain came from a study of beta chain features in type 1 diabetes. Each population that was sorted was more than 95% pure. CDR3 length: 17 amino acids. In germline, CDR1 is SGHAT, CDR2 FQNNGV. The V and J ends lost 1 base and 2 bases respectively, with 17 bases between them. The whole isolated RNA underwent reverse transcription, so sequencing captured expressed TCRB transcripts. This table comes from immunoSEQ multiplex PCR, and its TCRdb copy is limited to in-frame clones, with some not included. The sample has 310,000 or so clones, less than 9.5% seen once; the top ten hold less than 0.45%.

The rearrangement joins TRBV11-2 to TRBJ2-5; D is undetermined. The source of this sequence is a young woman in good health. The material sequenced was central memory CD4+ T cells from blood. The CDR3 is CASSLGLLVGRQETQYF. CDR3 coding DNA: TGTGCCAGCAGCTTAGGTTTGTTGGTAGGGCGTCAAGAGACCCAGTACTTC.